This T cell receptor beta chain was captured in a study of shared T cell receptors in the human thymus. This table comes from immunoSEQ multiplex PCR, and its TCRdb copy is limited to in-frame clones, with some not included. The repertoire holds almost 550,000 clones, with approximately 80% as singletons. A further study also used this sample, focusing on human thymus T cells. That report notes: Thymus tissue was removed during corrective cardiac surgery.

The receptor was isolated from a boy in the first two years of life with a congenital heart defect. The sample comprised thymocytes.

CDR3 loop: CASSELILRRTGLDEQYF. CDR3 nucleotides: TGTGCCAGCAGTGAATTAATTTTGCGTCGGACAGGGTTAGACGAGCAGTACTTC. The genes are TRBV6-1 and TRBJ2-7, with 8 bases identical to TRBD1. Germline V gives CDR1 MNHNS, CDR2 SASEGT. The CDR3 sequence is 18 residues long. V shed 2 bases and J 5 bases; nucleotides not matched to a gene: 17.